Shown below are 20 T cell receptor beta chains from a single sample sequenced in a study of long-term antiretroviral therapy in people with HIV. Version v3.0 of the immunoSEQ assay ran at survey level. The method was immunoSEQ multiplex PCR; TCRdb's version includes in-frame clones alone and lacks a portion of them. The profile shows about 29,000 clones, approximately 95% of them singletons. Sequenced material: unsorted PBMCs, taken 5.3 years after starting antiretroviral therapy. Source of these receptors: a man aged 30-40 years with HIV.

This clone was detected once. The chain couples TRBV30 to TRBJ2-5; 10 bases fit TRBD2. The CDR3 covers 11 residues. The V gene's germline CDR1 is GTSNPN and CDR2 SVGIG (reference sequence). V shed 2 bases and J 14 bases; nucleotides not matched to a gene: 5. The CDR3 region is CAWSPPSGSYF. The CDR3 DNA reads TGTGCCTGGAGTCCCCCTAGCGGGAGTTACTTC.

The chain has TRBV11-2 and TRBJ1-1, with a tentative D call TRBD1 (5 bases). The CDR3 totals 16 residues. Germline-derived CDR1 and CDR2 are SGHAT and FQNNGV. V lost 0 bases and J lost 0, with 11 bases in between. CDR3 loop: CASSLEGRSMNTEAFF. In DNA, the CDR3 is TGTGCCAGCAGCTTAGAGGGACGGTCCATGAACACTGAAGCTTTCTTT. The complete variable domain, with remaining parts taken from reference TRBV11-2 and TRBJ1-1, reads EAGVAQSPRYKIIEKRQSVAFWCNPISGHATLYWYQQILGQGPKLLIQFQNNGVVDDSQLPKDRFSAERLKGVDSTLKIQPAKLEDSAVYLCASSLEGRSMNTEAFFGQGTRLTVV.

The rearrangement links TRBV9 to TRBJ2-4; D could derive from TRBD1 or TRBD2 (6 bases each). Trimming pared 7 bases from V and 2 bases from J, leaving 16 bases between. This CDR3 comprises 15 residues. The germline V gene encodes CDR1 SGDLS and CDR2 YYNGEE. The CDR3 DNA reads as TGTGCCAGCGGGCAAGGAGGGGGGACCAAAAACATTCAGTACTTC. This gives the protein CASGQGGGTKNIQYF.

The chain recombines TRBV30 with TRBJ2-7; possible D gene TRBD1, 5 bases. CDR3 length: 13 amino acids. V was pared by 2 bases and J by 6 bases, with 14 bases between. CDR1 and CDR2 (germline): GTSNPN, SVGIG (reference sequence). CDR3 bases: TGTGCCTGGAGTTATGACAGACTGTCCGAGCAGTACTTC. This codes for CAWSYDRLSEQYF.

The J gene is TRBJ2-5, the V gene TRBV5-1, with TRBD2 matching 11 bases. Germline V gene data show CDR1 as SGHRS and CDR2 as YFSETQ. The CDR3 spans 17 residues. V was clipped by 0 bases and J by 2 bases; unmatched bases: 6. The CDR3 DNA reads as TGCGCCAGCAGCTTGGCTTTACTAGCGGGGGAACAAGAGACCCAGTACTTC. Amino acid sequence: CASSLALLAGEQETQYF.

This chain joins TRBV27 and TRBJ2-1; 13 bases match TRBD2. Germline loops: CDR1 MNHEY, CDR2 SMNVEV (reference sequence). The CDR3 has 16 amino acids. J gave up 5 bases and V 2 bases, and 3 bases lay outside the gene matches. CDR3 DNA sequence: TGTGCCAGCAGTTTAGGGACTAGCGGGATGAACAATGAGCAGTTCTTC. This translates into CASSLGTSGMNNEQFF.

This chain joins TRBV2 and TRBJ2-5; tentatively, D is TRBD1 or TRBD2 (5 bases each). Deletions cut 6 bases from V and 2 bases from J, with 19 bases between. Germline lookup yields CDR1 SNHLY and CDR2 FYNNEI. This CDR3 comprises 16 residues. The CDR3: CASRDWGRPGQETQYF. The CDR3 coding sequence is TGTGCCAGCAGGGATTGGGGCCGCCCGGGGCAAGAGACCCAGTACTTC.

This chain uses TRBV19 with TRBJ1-2, with D unclear. The CDR3 sequence is 12 residues long. The V gene lost 1 base and the J gene lost 8 bases, with 8 bases spanning the gap. Germline loops: CDR1 LNHDA, CDR2 SQIVND (reference sequence). The chain's CDR3 is CASSIGPDGYTF. CDR3 sequence (DNA): TGTGCCAGTAGTATAGGACCTGACGGCTACACCTTC.

This clone is medium-sized in the sample. V gene TRBV2 combines with J gene TRBJ2-7; D tentatively reads TRBD1 or TRBD2 (5 bases each). The germline V gene encodes CDR1 SNHLY and CDR2 FYNNEI. The CDR3 is made up of 14 amino acids. Trimming stripped 7 bases from V and 0 bases from J, with 13 bases between. CDR3 sequence (DNA): TGTGCCAGCAACCCGGACGGGGCCTCCTACGAGCAGTACTTC. Its translation: CASNPDGASYEQYF.

This chain links TRBV7-9 with TRBJ1-1; a weak D match, TRBD1 (5 bases). CDR3 size: 13 residues. Trimming shortened V by 5 bases and J by 1 base, and 8 bases separated the two germline ends. Germline lookup yields CDR1 SEHNR and CDR2 FQNEAQ (reference sequence). The CDR3 DNA reads as TGTGCCAGCAGCGTGGGACCGAACACTGAAGCTTTCTTT. Its protein is CASSVGPNTEAFF.

The chain carries TRBV20-1 and TRBJ2-1; D is undetermined. Germline values: CDR1 DFQATT, CDR2 SNEGSKA (reference sequence). This CDR3 has 10 residues. With 0 bases removed from V and 8 bases from J, the gap between germline ends came to 2 bases. The CDR3 nucleotides are TGCAGTGCTAGAGAACATGAGCAGTTCTTC. This translates into CSAREHEQFF.

The CDR3 DNA follows: TGTGCCAGTAGTACCATCACAGGAGTCCCTTCGAATGAGCAGTTCTTC. Its protein product is CASSTITGVPSNEQFF. The rearrangement uses TRBV19 and TRBJ2-1; maybe TRBD1 (5 bases). There are 16 residues in the CDR3. Per the germline V gene, CDR1 is LNHDA and CDR2 is SQIVND (reference sequence). Trimming left V 4 bases short and J 7 bases short, with 20 bases between.

The chain employs TRBV5-1 and TRBJ2-4; D may be TRBD1 or TRBD2 (5 bases each). Trimming took 7 bases from V and 8 from J, leaving 13 bases between them. Germline-derived CDR1 and CDR2 are SGHRS and YFSETQ. The CDR3 extends over 12 amino acids. This chain's CDR3 is CASPVTGHIQYF. The CDR3 bases are TGCGCCAGCCCGGTTACGGGGCACATTCAGTACTTC. The full variable domain, its missing parts supplied by reference TRBV5-1 and TRBJ2-4, is KAGVTQTPRYLIKTRGQQVTLSCSPISGHRSVSWYQQTPGQGLQFLFEYFSETQRNKGNFPGRFSGRQFSNSRSEMNVSTLELGDSALYLCASPVTGHIQYFGAGTRLSVL.

This CDR3 is CASSLGDRGDEQYF. The CDR3 DNA sequence: TGTGCCAGCAGTTTAGGGGACAGGGGAGACGAGCAGTACTTC. The rearrangement links TRBV28 to TRBJ2-7; 10 bases are a match to TRBD1. Trimming cost V 2 bases and J 5 bases; bases outside gene matches: 3. The CDR3 length is 14 residues. Germline CDR1 MDHEN, CDR2 SYDVKM.

CDR3 bases: TGTGCCTGGAGTACAACGGGTCGGGCAATCAATCAGCCCCAGCATTTT. Its protein is CAWSTTGRAINQPQHF. The chain recombines TRBV30 with TRBJ1-5; no definite D call. Germline CDR1 reads GTSNPN; CDR2 reads SVGIG (reference sequence). Trimming removed 2 bases at V and 3 bases at J, with 17 bases between. The CDR3 has 16 residues.

The chain employs TRBV7-2 and TRBJ1-2, with D maybe TRBD1 (5 bases). CDR1 and CDR2 (germline): SGHTA, FQGNSA. V lost 1 base to trimming and J lost 4 bases, with 13 bases between them. This CDR3 is built from 15 residues. The CDR3 loop is CASSLGGAGSYGYTF. For the CDR3, the DNA is TGTGCCAGCAGCTTAGGTGGGGCAGGGAGCTATGGCTACACCTTC.

The V and J genes are TRBV27 and TRBJ2-7; D remains unclear. CDR1 and CDR2 from the germline V gene are MNHEY and SMNVEV (reference sequence). The V end lost 1 base, the J end lost 0 bases, and 7 bases lay between the germline ends. This CDR3 has 14 residues. The CDR3 nucleotides read TGTGCCAGCAGTTTATTAGGAGCCTCCTACGAGCAGTACTTC. The encoded protein is CASSLLGASYEQYF.

This chain connects TRBV28 to TRBJ2-7; D is undetermined. V lost 3 bases to trimming and J lost 0 bases, with 12 bases between them. This CDR3 is 15 amino acids long. Germline CDR1 reads MDHEN; CDR2 reads SYDVKM. The CDR3: CASSLSSLSSYEQYF. CDR3 nucleotide sequence: TGTGCCAGCAGTTTGTCGTCCCTATCCTCCTACGAGCAGTACTTC.

V usage is TRBV5-5 and J usage is TRBJ2-4; D is unclear. Trimming shortened V by 1 base and J by 8 bases, and 10 bases separated the two germline ends. Germline values: CDR1 SGHKS, CDR2 YYEKEE (reference sequence). This CDR3 region has 13 residues. The CDR3 here is CASSLSPIDIQYF. The CDR3, as DNA: TGTGCCAGCAGCTTGAGTCCGATCGACATTCAGTACTTC.

This clone was observed once. The V gene is TRBV28, the J gene TRBJ2-2; D uncertain. CDR1 and CDR2 from the germline V gene are MDHEN and SYDVKM. This CDR3 comprises 11 residues. V lost 10 bases and J lost 6, with 9 bases in between. As DNA, the CDR3 is TGTGCCATCAAAGAGGCCGGGGAGCTGTTTTTT. This translates into CAIKEAGELFF.